Each of the 19 T cell receptor beta chains below was sequenced from the same sample in a study of OX40 agonist ivuxolimab in advanced cancers. TCRdb's table, derived via immunoSEQ multiplex PCR, lists solely in-frame clones and lacks some. Seen here are some 60,000 clones, 86% observed once, and the top ten hold approximately 4%. The material sequenced was CD4+ or CD8+ T cells sorted from blood, taken in a trial of the OX40 agonist ivuxolimab. The source is an adult with an advanced solid tumor such as melanoma, head and neck, liver or kidney cancer.

This clone was counted once. The V gene is TRBV7-3, the J gene TRBJ1-5, with D tentatively TRBD1 (6 bases). The CDR3 sequence is 15 residues long. The V gene's germline CDR1 is SGHTA and CDR2 FQGTGA. Trimming removed 2 bases at V and 5 bases at J, with 13 bases between. CDR3 sequence: CASSLANRAHQPQHF. For the CDR3, the DNA is TGTGCCAGCAGCTTAGCAAACAGGGCTCATCAGCCCCAGCATTTT.

This sequence joins TRBV20-1 and TRBJ1-4; no clear D gene. Per the germline V gene, CDR1 is DFQATT and CDR2 is SNEGSKA (reference sequence). V was pared by 3 bases and J by 6 bases, with 5 bases between. The CDR3 length is 11 residues. For the CDR3, the DNA is TGCAGTGCTAGCATTCATGAAAAACTGTTTTTT. It codes for CSASIHEKLFF.

The gene calls are TRBV6-5 and TRBJ2-1; D is undetermined. V was pared by 6 bases and J by 0 bases, with 6 bases between. The CDR3 covers 13 residues. Looked up from germline, CDR1 is MNHEY and CDR2 is SVGAGI. The DNA of the CDR3 is TGTGCCAGCAGCCGAAACTCCTACAATGAGCAGTTCTTC. As protein: CASSRNSYNEQFF.

The chain links TRBV6-1 to TRBJ2-7, with D possibly matching TRBD2 (6 bases). This CDR3 spans 13 amino acids. Germline V gene lookup returns CDR1 MNHNS and CDR2 SASEGT. V lost 0 bases and J 12 bases, leaving 15 bases between the germline ends. The CDR3 sequence: CASSEARRGIGYF. The CDR3, as DNA: TGTGCCAGCAGTGAAGCCAGGCGGGGTATTGGGTACTTC.

The CDR3: CASGGRPGIYEQYF. In nucleotides, the CDR3 is TGTGCCAGTGGGGGCCGCCCGGGGATCTACGAGCAGTACTTC. The chain combines TRBV2 with TRBJ2-7; TRBD1 is a possible D gene (6 bases). Trimming took 9 bases from V and 3 from J, leaving 18 bases between them. Germline CDR1 SNHLY, CDR2 FYNNEI. This CDR3 spans 14 amino acids.

The V and J genes are TRBV5-1 and TRBJ2-3; perhaps TRBD1 as D (5 bases). The ends were cut back, 6 bases at V and 4 bases at J, with 9 bases in the middle. CDR1 is SGHRS and CDR2 is YFSETQ in the germline V gene. CDR3 length equals 12 residues. As DNA, the CDR3 is TGCGCCAGCAAAGACAGCGCAGATACGCAGTATTTT. It yields the protein CASKDSADTQYF.

The V and J genes are TRBV11-2 and TRBJ2-1, with 7 bases lining up with TRBD2. V lost 5 bases, J lost 7 bases, and 5 bases stayed unmatched. From germline, CDR1 is SGHAT and CDR2 FQNNGV. The CDR3 is 13 residues long. DNA of the CDR3: TGTGCCAGCAGCCCCCTCGGGGGGAATGAGCAGTTCTTC. Its protein product is CASSPLGGNEQFF. Based on the CDR3 plus reference TRBV11-2 and TRBJ2-1, the full variable domain is EAGVAQSPRYKIIEKRQSVAFWCNPISGHATLYWYQQILGQGPKLLIQFQNNGVVDDSQLPKDRFSAERLKGVDSTLKIQPAKLEDSAVYLCASSPLGGNEQFFGPGTRLTVL.

The rearrangement links TRBV11-3 to TRBJ2-2, with 11 bases identical to TRBD2. With 10 bases clipped from V and 2 bases from J, the junction kept 3 bases outside the gene matches. This CDR3 has 14 amino acids. Per the germline V gene, CDR1 is SGHNT and CDR2 is YENEEA. Here the CDR3 DNA reads TGTGCCACCGGGACTAGCGGAAACACCGGGGAGCTGTTTTTT. Amino acid sequence: CATGTSGNTGELFF.

The chain employs TRBV5-8 and TRBJ1-4, with unresolved D. This CDR3 comprises 16 residues. Germline CDR1 is SGHTS and CDR2 is YDEGEE. The V gene lost 3 bases and the J gene lost 0 bases, with 12 bases spanning the gap. Here the CDR3 DNA reads TGTGCCAGCAGCTCGGGTTTGTCGGCAACTAATGAAAAACTGTTTTTT. This codes for CASSSGLSATNEKLFF.

The chain has TRBV18 and TRBJ2-3, with no clear D. CDR3 size: 14 residues. Germline V CDR1 and CDR2: KGHSH, LQKENI. Trimming shortened V by 0 bases and J by 6 bases, and 10 bases separated the two germline ends. CDR3 in DNA: TGTGCCAGCTCACCACCGTCTCAATCGGATACGCAGTATTTT. Its translation is CASSPPSQSDTQYF. Full variable domain (outside the CDR3, taken from reference TRBV18 and TRBJ2-3): NAGVMQNPRHLVRRRGQEARLRCSPMKGHSHVYWYRQLPEEGLKFMVYLQKENIIDESGMPKERFSAEFPKEGPSILRIQQVVRGDSAAYFCASSPPSQSDTQYFGPGTRLTVL.

As concerns this clone: Germline and junction disagree at one end, which may indicate a read error. The rearrangement uses TRBV5-1 and TRBJ2-5, with TRBD1 matching over 7 bases. Germline V gene sequence: CDR1 SGHRS, CDR2 YFSETQ. The CDR3 spans 15 residues. The CDR3 protein is CASSEGTVGQGTQYF. CDR3 DNA: TGCGCCAGCAGCGAAGGGACAGTCGGACAAGGGACCCAGTACTTC.

The chain joins TRBV7-2 to TRBJ1-5; possible D gene TRBD1, 5 bases. The V gene's germline CDR1 is SGHTA and CDR2 FQGNSA. The CDR3 has 13 residues. Trimming removed 0 bases at V and 5 bases at J, with 5 bases between. CDR3 DNA: TGTGCCAGCAGCTTAGCGGGGGATCAGCCCCAGCATTTT. Translated, it gives CASSLAGDQPQHF.

The chain is built from TRBV6-5 and TRBJ1-6, with D uncertain. The CDR3 length is 14 residues. Germline V gene data show CDR1 as MNHEY and CDR2 as SVGAGI. Trimming stripped 1 base from V and 10 bases from J, with 11 bases between. The CDR3 region has the DNA TGTGCCAGCAGTTACTATGAGGGAGCCTCACCCCTCCACTTT. Its protein product is CASSYYEGASPLHF.

The rearrangement uses TRBV7-9 and TRBJ2-5; TRBD2 matches at 15 bases. The CDR3 contains 18 residues. Per the germline V gene, CDR1 is SEHNR and CDR2 is FQNEAQ (reference sequence). V shed 5 bases and J 3 bases; nucleotides not matched to a gene: 10. The CDR3 is CASSPGLAGGRGEETQYF. The CDR3, as DNA: TGTGCCAGCAGCCCGGGACTAGCGGGGGGAAGGGGAGAAGAGACCCAGTACTTC.

The rearrangement uses TRBV9 and TRBJ1-2; D call uncertain. Germline lookup yields CDR1 SGDLS and CDR2 YYNGEE. This CDR3 spans 13 amino acids. V was clipped by 4 bases and J by 2 bases, with 9 bases between them. The CDR3: CASSNGRNYGYTF. In DNA, the CDR3 is TGTGCCAGCAGCAACGGACGGAACTATGGCTACACCTTC.

This chain uses TRBV5-1 with TRBJ1-2; D uncertain. This CDR3 spans 13 amino acids. The germline CDR1 and CDR2 sequences are SGHRS and YFSETQ. The V and J ends lost 2 bases and 0 bases respectively, with 5 bases between them. CDR3 amino acids: CASSFEANYGYTF. In DNA form, the CDR3 reads TGCGCCAGCAGCTTTGAGGCTAACTATGGCTACACCTTC. Complete variable domain (other parts from reference TRBV5-1 and TRBJ1-2): KAGVTQTPRYLIKTRGQQVTLSCSPISGHRSVSWYQQTPGQGLQFLFEYFSETQRNKGNFPGRFSGRQFSNSRSEMNVSTLELGDSALYLCASSFEANYGYTFGSGTRLTVV.

This sequence joins TRBV20-1 and TRBJ1-2; D is possibly TRBD1 (5 bases). The V gene lost 7 bases and the J gene lost 1 base, with 7 bases spanning the gap. CDR1 is DFQATT, CDR2 SNEGSKA, per germline (reference sequence). This CDR3 comprises 11 residues. The CDR3, as DNA: TGCAGTGACGACAGTAACTATGGCTACACCTTC. Translated, it gives CSDDSNYGYTF.

The chain uses TRBV6-5 and TRBJ1-1; D call uncertain. The CDR3 is made up of 14 amino acids. The V and J ends lost 7 bases and 1 base respectively, with 13 bases between them. Per the germline V gene, CDR1 is MNHEY and CDR2 is SVGAGI. The CDR3 region has the DNA TGTGCCAGCACCCGGGATCCGGGGAACACTGAAGCTTTCTTT. It is translated as CASTRDPGNTEAFF.

The chain carries TRBV28 and TRBJ2-7; D call uncertain. This CDR3 spans 11 amino acids. The V end lost 6 bases, the J end lost 3 bases, and 6 bases lay between the germline ends. The germline gives CDR1 MDHEN, CDR2 SYDVKM. The CDR3 spells CASSTIYEQYF. CDR3 in DNA: TGTGCCAGCAGCACTATCTACGAGCAGTACTTC.